The 5 T cell receptor beta chains presented below share a single source sample, sequenced in a study of STAT3 mutations in large granular lymphocyte leukemia. Regarding the study as a whole: Every T-LGLL patient had at least one immunodominant TCRbeta clonotype.

Produced via immunoSEQ multiplex PCR; TCRdb's table is partial and in-frame only. The repertoire holds fewer than 20,000 clones, with about nine tenths as singletons. No antigens are known for them. Sequenced input: peripheral blood mononuclear cells. These receptors all come from a woman in her forties or fifties with T-cell large granular lymphocyte leukemia. Some clones in this sample may be carry-over from other donors' samples.

V is TRBV20-1 and J is TRBJ2-7, with D unresolved. The CDR3 totals 11 residues. The germline V gene encodes CDR1 DFQATT and CDR2 SNEGSKA (reference sequence). Trimming pared 3 bases from V and 4 bases from J, leaving 7 bases between. The CDR3 here is CSASYGYEQYF. The CDR3 bases are TGCAGTGCTAGTTACGGATACGAGCAGTACTTC.

The V and J genes are TRBV7-9 and TRBJ2-5; the D gene is possibly TRBD2 (6 bases). The germline CDR1 and CDR2 sequences are SEHNR and FQNEAQ (reference sequence). V lost 4 bases, J lost 5 bases, and 14 bases lay in between. CDR3 size: 14 residues. CDR3 sequence reads: CASSSASGVETQYF. Written as DNA, the CDR3 is TGTGCCAGCAGCTCTGCTTCGGGGGTCGAGACCCAGTACTTC.

The chain combines TRBV29-1 with TRBJ2-7; tentative D call: TRBD2 (6 bases). Germline CDR1 is SQVTM and CDR2 is ANQGSEA. The CDR3 contains 11 residues. The V end was cut by 3 bases, the J end by 5 bases, with 8 bases between. CDR3 sequence (DNA): TGCAGCGTTGAGGCGGGGAACGAGCAGTACTTC. Its translation: CSVEAGNEQYF.

J is TRBJ1-2 and V is TRBV28; D call uncertain. The CDR3 spans 13 residues. CDR1 is MDHEN, CDR2 SYDVKM, per germline. Trimming took 2 bases from V and 4 from J, leaving 8 bases between them. In DNA form, the CDR3 reads TGTGCCAGCAGTTTAATCACGGGCTATGGCTACACCTTC. It is translated as CASSLITGYGYTF.

The chain uses TRBV5-4 and TRBJ2-5; 8 bases match TRBD2. The CDR3 spans 15 residues. The germline V gene has CDR1 SGHNT and CDR2 YYREEE (reference sequence). The ends lost 3 bases at V and 4 bases at J; junction bases unmatched: 8. CDR3 sequence reads: CASSWKRERGETQYF. The CDR3 DNA reads as TGTGCCAGCAGCTGGAAGCGGGAGCGAGGAGAGACCCAGTACTTC.